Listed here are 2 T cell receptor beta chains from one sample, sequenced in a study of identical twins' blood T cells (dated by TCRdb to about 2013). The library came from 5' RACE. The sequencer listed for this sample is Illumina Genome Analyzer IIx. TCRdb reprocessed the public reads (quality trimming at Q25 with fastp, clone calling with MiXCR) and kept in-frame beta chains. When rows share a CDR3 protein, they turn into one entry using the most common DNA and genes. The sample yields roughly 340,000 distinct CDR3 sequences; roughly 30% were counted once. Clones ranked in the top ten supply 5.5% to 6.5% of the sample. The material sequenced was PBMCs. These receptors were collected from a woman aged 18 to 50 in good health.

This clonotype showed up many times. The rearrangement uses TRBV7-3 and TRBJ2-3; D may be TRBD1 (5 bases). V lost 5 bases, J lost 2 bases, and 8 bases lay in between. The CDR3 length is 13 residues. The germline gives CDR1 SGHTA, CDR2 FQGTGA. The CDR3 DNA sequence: TGTGCCAGCAGCCCAGGGTTCACAGATACGCAGTATTTT. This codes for CASSPGFTDTQYF.

The CDR3 protein is CASRGGVAASNEQFF. The DNA for the CDR3 is TGTGCCAGCAGGGGCGGGGTAGCGGCTTCCAATGAGCAGTTCTTC. V is TRBV28 and J is TRBJ2-1; a possible D gene is TRBD2 (6 bases). Trimming stripped 6 bases from V and 6 bases from J, with 18 bases between. Germline V lookup: CDR1 MDHEN, CDR2 SYDVKM. The CDR3 totals 15 residues.